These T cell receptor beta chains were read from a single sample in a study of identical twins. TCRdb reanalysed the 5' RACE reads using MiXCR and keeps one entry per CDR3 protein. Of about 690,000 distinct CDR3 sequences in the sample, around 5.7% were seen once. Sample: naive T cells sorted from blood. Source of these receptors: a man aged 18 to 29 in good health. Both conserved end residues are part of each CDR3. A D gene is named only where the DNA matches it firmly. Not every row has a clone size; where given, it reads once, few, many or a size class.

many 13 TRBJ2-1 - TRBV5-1 TGCGCCAGCAGCTTGCCCAGGGTTGATGAGCAGTTCTTC CASSLPRVDEQFF
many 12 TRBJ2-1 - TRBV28 TGTGCCAGCTGGGTGACTGACAATGAGCAGTTCTTC CASWVTDNEQFF
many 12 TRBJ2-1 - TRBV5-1 TGCGCCAGCAGCTTGGCCAAGTGGGAGCAGTTCTTC CASSLAKWEQFF
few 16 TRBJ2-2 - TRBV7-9 TGTGCCAGCAGCTTCGCTTCAGGGAGAGACACCGGGGAGCTGTTTTTT CASSFASGRDTGELFF
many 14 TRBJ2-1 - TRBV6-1 TGTGCCAGCAGTCCGGGACGGCGGGGCAATGAGCAGTTCTTC CASSPGRRGNEQFF
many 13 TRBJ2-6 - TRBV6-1 TGTGCCAGCACGGGCTCTGGGGCCAACGTCCTGACTTTC CASTGSGANVLTF
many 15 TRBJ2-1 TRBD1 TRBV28 TGTGCCAGCAGTCCACGGGACAGGGGGCGCGATGAGCAGTTCTTC CASSPRDRGRDEQFF
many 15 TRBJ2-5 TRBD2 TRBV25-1 TGTGCCAGCACTCGGTCTGCGGGAGTACAAGAGACCCAGTACTTC CASTRSAGVQETQYF
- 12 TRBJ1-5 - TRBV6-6 TGTGCCAGCAATATTATGGGTCAGCCCCAGCATTTT CASNIMGQPQHF
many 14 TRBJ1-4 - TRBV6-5 TGTGCCAGCAGTTACTCTTCCAACCAAGAAAAACTGTTTTTT CASSYSSNQEKLFF
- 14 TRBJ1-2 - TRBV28 TGTGCCAGCAGTTTGTATCCCCGGGGGAATGGCTACACCTTC CASSLYPRGNGYTF
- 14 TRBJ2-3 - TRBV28 TGTGCCAGCCAGGTGGGTGGAGGCACAGATACGCAGTATTTT CASQVGGGTDTQYF
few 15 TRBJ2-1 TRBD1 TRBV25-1 TGTGCCAGCAGTGAAACCCTGACCGGGGACAGCCTAAAATTCTTC CASSETLTGDSLKFF
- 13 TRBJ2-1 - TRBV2 TGTGCCAGCAACGTAGGTAGCGGCACAGAGCAGTTCTTC CASNVGSGTEQFF
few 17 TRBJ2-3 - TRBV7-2 TGTGCCAGCAGCTTAGCAGGGAGCTGGACAGACACAGATACGCAGTATTTT CASSLAGSWTDTDTQYF
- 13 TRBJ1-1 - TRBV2 TGTGCCAGCAACGGGGACGGGAACACTGAAGCTTTCTTT CASNGDGNTEAFF
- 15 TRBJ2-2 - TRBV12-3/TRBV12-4 TGTGCCAGCAGTTTATTTGTGAGGCTCACCGGGGAGCTGTTTTTT CASSLFVRLTGELFF
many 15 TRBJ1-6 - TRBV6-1 TGTGCCAGCCGCTTAATGGGGGGCAGGGATTCACCCCTCCACTTT CASRLMGGRDSPLHF
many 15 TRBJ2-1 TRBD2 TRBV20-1 TGCAGTGCCTCTCTAGCGGGTCCGTCCTACAATGAGCAGTTCTTC CSASLAGPSYNEQFF
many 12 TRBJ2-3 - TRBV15 TGTGCCACCAGCAATCCAACAGATACGCAGTATTTT CATSNPTDTQYF
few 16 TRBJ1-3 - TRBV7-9 TGTGCCAGCAGCGGACCCGAGGGAGGGGCCGGAAACACCATATATTTT CASSGPEGGAGNTIYF
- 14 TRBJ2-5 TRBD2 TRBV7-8 TGTGCCAGCAGCTCCCCCACGGGGGGAGAGACCCAGTACTTC CASSSPTGGETQYF
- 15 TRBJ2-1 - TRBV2 TGTGCCAGCAGCGCCCCGGTCGAGAGCGGAGTACTCCAGTTCTTC CASSAPVESGVLQFF
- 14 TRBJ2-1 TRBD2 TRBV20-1 TGCAGTCCCAGACTGCCGGGACTATACAATGAGCAGTTCTTC CSPRLPGLYNEQFF
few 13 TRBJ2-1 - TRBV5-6 TGTGCCAGCAGCGTCACCGGACTCTATGAGCAGTTCTTC CASSVTGLYEQFF
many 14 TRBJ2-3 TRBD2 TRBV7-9 TGTGCCAGCAGCTTCGCGGGGGAGGGAGATACGCAGTATTTT CASSFAGEGDTQYF
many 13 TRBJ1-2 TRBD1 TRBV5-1 TGCGCCAGCAGGACAGGGGGAAGCTATGGCTACACCTTC CASRTGGSYGYTF
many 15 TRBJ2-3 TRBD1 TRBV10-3 TGTGCCATCAGTTACACACAGGGGGCCTTAGATACGCAGTATTTT CAISYTQGALDTQYF
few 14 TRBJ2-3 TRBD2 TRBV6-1 TGTGCCAGCAGCCTGACAGCGGGATCGGGTACGCAGTATTTT CASSLTAGSGTQYF
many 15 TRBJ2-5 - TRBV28 TGTGCCAGCAGTTTTCGTTGGACATATGGGAAGACCCAGTACTTC CASSFRWTYGKTQYF
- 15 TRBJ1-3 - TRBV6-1 TGTGCCAGCAGTGAAGAGCAGGGATACGGAAACACCATATATTTT CASSEEQGYGNTIYF
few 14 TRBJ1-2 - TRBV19 TGTGCCAGTAGTATTTTTCCCCCCGGGCATGGCTACACCTTC CASSIFPPGHGYTF
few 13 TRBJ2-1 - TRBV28 TGTGCCAGCAGAAAAGGACTTCACAATGAGCAGTTCTTC CASRKGLHNEQFF
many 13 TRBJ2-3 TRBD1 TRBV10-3 TGTGCCATCACGACAGGGGGCCGAGATACGCAGTATTTT CAITTGGRDTQYF
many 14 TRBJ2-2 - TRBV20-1 TGCAGTGCTAGAGACGCGGGGAACACCGGGGAGCTGTTTTTT CSARDAGNTGELFF
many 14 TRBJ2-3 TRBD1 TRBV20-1 TGCAGTGCTAGAGGGACAGGGGGCACAGATACGCAGTATTTT CSARGTGGTDTQYF
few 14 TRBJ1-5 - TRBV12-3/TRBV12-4 TGTGCCAGCAGTCCGACAGTAGGGGGTCAGCCCCAGCATTTT CASSPTVGGQPQHF
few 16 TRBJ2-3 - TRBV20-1 TGCAGTGCTAGAGAGCAGGGGGAGGGCCCGGCGGATACGCAGTATTTT CSAREQGEGPADTQYF
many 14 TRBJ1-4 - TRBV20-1 TGCAGTGCTAGGCGACAGGTGACTAATGAAAAACTGTTTTTT CSARRQVTNEKLFF
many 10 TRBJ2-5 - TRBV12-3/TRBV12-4 TGTGCCAGCAGTTCGCAGCGCCAGTACTTC CASSSQRQYF
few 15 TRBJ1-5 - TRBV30 TGTGCCTGGAGTGTGCAACAGACAAGCAATCAGCCCCAGCATTTT CAWSVQQTSNQPQHF
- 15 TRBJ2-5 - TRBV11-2 TGTGCCAGCAGGCCCGGGACATCAGTGATGGAGACCCAGTACTTC CASRPGTSVMETQYF
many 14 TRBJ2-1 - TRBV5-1 TGCGCCAGCAGCCCCTTAGTGAGAGACAATGAGCAGTTCTTC CASSPLVRDNEQFF
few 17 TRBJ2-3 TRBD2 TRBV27 TGTGCCAGCAGTTTTAGCGGGACCCCCCAAGCGGCAGATACGCAGTATTTT CASSFSGTPQAADTQYF
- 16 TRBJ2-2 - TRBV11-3 TGTGCCAGCAGCTTAGGAGCAGAGGCGAACACCGGGGAGCTGTTTTTT CASSLGAEANTGELFF
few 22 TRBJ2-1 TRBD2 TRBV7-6 TGTGCCAGCAGCTTAGTGGGGGTGTCGGTCGGGAGGGACTTCAAATCCTACAATGAGCAGTTCTTC CASSLVGVSVGRDFKSYNEQFF
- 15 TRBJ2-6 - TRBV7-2 TGTGCCAGCAGCTTCGAACACTCTGGGGCCAACGTCCTGACTTTC CASSFEHSGANVLTF
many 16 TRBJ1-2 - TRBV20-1 TGCAGTGCTAAGCCCATAGACAGGCCATTATTCTATGGCTACACCTTC CSAKPIDRPLFYGYTF
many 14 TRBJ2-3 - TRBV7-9 TGTGCCAGCAGCTTTACGACTCACGAGGATACGCAGTATTTT CASSFTTHEDTQYF
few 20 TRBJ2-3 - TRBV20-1 TGCAGTGCTAGACCCACGATGAGAGCGGGAGAGGGGGCTAGCACAGATACGCAGTATTTT CSARPTMRAGEGASTDTQYF
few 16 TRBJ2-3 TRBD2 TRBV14 TGTGCCAGCAGCCAACCGCTAGCGGGATTCACAGATACGCAGTATTTT CASSQPLAGFTDTQYF
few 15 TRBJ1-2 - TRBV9 TGTGCCAGCAGCGTAGAGGGAACGGTGGGGTATGGCTACACCTTC CASSVEGTVGYGYTF
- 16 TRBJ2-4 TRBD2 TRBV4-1 TGCGCCAGCAGACTACTAGCGGCCCGGGGTAAAAACATTCAGTACTTC CASRLLAARGKNIQYF
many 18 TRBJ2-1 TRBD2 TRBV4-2 TGTGCCAGCAGCCAAGAGCTAGCGGGAGGGCCTTTAAGGGGTGAGCAGTTCTTC CASSQELAGGPLRGEQFF
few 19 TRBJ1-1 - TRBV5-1 TGCGCCAGCAGCTTGGCCGGGGGCAGGACCATTTCAGGGGACACTGAAGCTTTCTTT CASSLAGGRTISGDTEAFF
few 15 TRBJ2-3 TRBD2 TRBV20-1 TGCAGTGGTCCCGCCGGGGGAGGGCTTGGGGATACGCAGTATTTT CSGPAGGGLGDTQYF
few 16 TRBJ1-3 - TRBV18 TGTGCCAGCTCACTACTCGGGGACCACTCTGGAAACACCATATATTTT CASSLLGDHSGNTIYF
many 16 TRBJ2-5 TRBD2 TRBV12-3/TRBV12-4 TGTGCCAGCAGTTTAAGAGGGACTAGCGGGACCGAGACCCAGTACTTC CASSLRGTSGTETQYF
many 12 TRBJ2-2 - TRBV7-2 TGTGCCAGCCTTACTTCCCCCGGGGAGCTGTTTTTT CASLTSPGELFF